This TCR beta chain derives from a study of early T cells in non-severe SARS-CoV-2 infection. Study details: Whole-blood bulk RNA, unsorted, was sequenced, and chains were unpaired. Study-wide results and caveats: Matching results from VDJdb favored anti-spike CD8 responses, leaving private and CD4 specificities undetected.

With V trimmed by 4 bases and J by 6 bases, 10 bases remained unmatched. This CDR3 has 15 amino acids. The V gene's germline CDR1 is SGHRS and CDR2 YFSETQ. Via MiXCR, TCRdb re-called the 5' RACE reads, giving one row per CDR3 protein. The data contain fewer than 120,000 distinct CDR3 sequences, around an eighth of them singletons. Concerning this clonotype itself: The antigen is undetermined.

The V call is TRBV5-1, the J call TRBJ2-1; 7 bases line up with TRBD2. This TCR derives from an adult who was a healthcare worker with PCR-confirmed SARS-CoV-2 infection or an uninfected control (not recorded which). The input for sequencing was whole blood, taken at baseline. This CDR3 is CASSTGLPSANEQFF. As DNA, the CDR3 is TGCGCCAGCAGCACGGGACTACCGTCCGCCAATGAGCAGTTCTTC. Together with reference TRBV5-1 and TRBJ2-1, the CDR3 gives the full variable domain: KAGVTQTPRYLIKTRGQQVTLSCSPISGHRSVSWYQQTPGQGLQFLFEYFSETQRNKGNFPGRFSGRQFSNSRSEMNVSTLELGDSALYLCASSTGLPSANEQFFGPGTRLTVL.